A single sample gave rise to the 32 T cell receptor beta chains below, sequenced in a study of blood T cell repertoires in COVID-19. The protocol was immunoSEQ multiplex PCR, while the TCRdb copy is restricted to in-frame clones and leaves out a portion. The table includes roughly 70,000 clones, 76% detected once. Input material: peripheral blood. The receptor set was obtained from a man in his sixties with COVID-19, enrolled during active disease.

The genes are TRBV7-9 and TRBJ1-2; D is unresolved. Germline-derived CDR1 and CDR2 are SEHNR and FQNEAQ (reference sequence). CDR3 length: 14 amino acids. V shed 1 base and J shed 1 base, with 7 bases lying between them. CDR3 DNA sequence: TGTGCCAGCAGCTTAGTCGAGGTTAACTATGGCTACACCTTC. It codes for CASSLVEVNYGYTF.

The chain couples TRBV30 to TRBJ1-2; 7 bases align to TRBD1. From germline, CDR1 is GTSNPN and CDR2 SVGIG (reference sequence). The CDR3 has 14 amino acids. Trimming cost V 2 bases and J 8 bases; bases outside gene matches: 11. CDR3 in amino acids: CAWSPKGTVRGYTF. DNA for the CDR3: TGTGCCTGGAGTCCTAAAGGGACAGTACGAGGCTACACCTTC.

The V gene is TRBV3-1 (or the pseudogene TRBV3-2), the J gene TRBJ2-2; 8 positions agree with TRBD1. The CDR3 length is 16 residues. Germline-derived CDR1 and CDR2 are LGHDT and YNNKEL (reference sequence). V gave up 3 bases and J gave up 7 bases; unmatched junction bases: 10. The CDR3 sequence: CASSHSRTGIHGELFF. The CDR3 DNA reads TGTGCCAGCAGCCATAGCAGGACAGGGATTCACGGGGAGCTGTTTTTT.

The V gene is TRBV10-3, the J gene TRBJ1-3; a possible D gene is TRBD1 (6 bases). V was shortened by 10 bases and J by 7 bases, with 11 bases between the two germline ends. Looked up from germline, CDR1 is ENHRY and CDR2 is SYGVKD. This CDR3 region has 11 residues. This CDR3 reads CASSGVNTIYF. The CDR3, as DNA: TGTGCCAGTTCAGGGGTGAACACCATATATTTT.

CDR3 region: CASSYRGPGVTQYF. The CDR3 bases are TGTGCCAGCAGTTACAGGGGGCCTGGCGTGACCCAGTACTTC. J is TRBJ2-5 and V is TRBV6-5, with 7 bases matching TRBD1. The length of the CDR3 is 14 residues. The J segment lost 7 bases and the V segment lost 2 bases, leaving 7 bases of the junction unmatched. Per the germline V gene, CDR1 is MNHEY and CDR2 is SVGAGI.

V gene TRBV6-5 combines with J gene TRBJ2-7, with a weak D call TRBD2 (6 bases). V lost 6 bases to trimming and J lost 3 bases, with 15 bases between them. Germline V CDR1 and CDR2: MNHEY, SVGAGI. The CDR3 spans 14 residues. CDR3 in amino acids: CASSRAVGGYEQYF. CDR3 coding DNA: TGTGCCAGCAGCCGGGCCGTGGGGGGCTACGAGCAGTACTTC.

The gene calls are TRBV5-1 and TRBJ2-5, with D possibly being TRBD2 (6 bases). This CDR3 is built from 15 residues. The germline V gene encodes CDR1 SGHRS and CDR2 YFSETQ. With 0 bases removed from V and 0 bases from J, the gap between germline ends came to 9 bases. CDR3 residues: CASSLERGNQETQYF. DNA for the CDR3: TGCGCCAGCAGCTTGGAACGGGGGAACCAAGAGACCCAGTACTTC.

V gene TRBV11-2 combines with J gene TRBJ2-5; D perhaps matches TRBD2 (5 bases). CDR1 is SGHAT and CDR2 is FQNNGV in the germline V gene. The CDR3 totals 13 residues. V was clipped by 3 bases and J by 5 bases, with 10 bases between them. CDR3 protein: CASSFSDEETQYF. CDR3 DNA sequence: TGTGCCAGCAGCTTTAGCGACGAGGAGACCCAGTACTTC.

V is TRBV2 and J is TRBJ1-2; a weak D match, TRBD1 (6 bases). V dropped 6 bases and J dropped 8 bases, with 13 bases sitting between them. The germline V gene encodes CDR1 SNHLY and CDR2 FYNNEI. The CDR3 consists of 12 residues. The CDR3 DNA sequence: TGTGCCAGCAGAGCGACAGGACGCGGCTACACCTTC. Amino acids: CASRATGRGYTF.

Of note for this clone: Other DNA sequences in this sample translate to the same CDR3. This chain uses TRBV28 with TRBJ1-2, with D uncertain. From germline, CDR1 is MDHEN and CDR2 SYDVKM. The CDR3 runs 12 residues. The V end lost 3 bases, the J end lost 3 bases, and 5 bases lay between the germline ends. CDR3 sequence: CASSLQDYGYTF. CDR3 nucleotides: TGTGCCAGCAGTTTGCAGGACTATGGCTACACCTTC.

This clone showed up just once. The chain links TRBV15 to TRBJ2-7; D gene ambiguous. The CDR3 consists of 15 residues. Germline lookup yields CDR1 LNHNV and CDR2 YYDKDF (reference sequence). Trimming took off 0 bases at V and 1 base at J, with 10 bases between the two ends. The CDR3 coding sequence is TGTGCCACCAGCAGAGATATTTTTACTTCCTACGAGCAGTACTTC. Translation gives CATSRDIFTSYEQYF.

This chain uses TRBV6-6 with TRBJ1-3; unclear D gene. This CDR3 contains 11 residues. Germline assignment: CDR1 MNHNY and CDR2 SVGAGI (reference sequence). Deletions cut 7 bases from V and 8 bases from J, with 9 bases between. This CDR3 is CASTTTDTIYF. In DNA form, the CDR3 reads TGTGCCAGCACCACTACGGACACCATATATTTT.

The chain employs TRBV29-1 and TRBJ2-2, with 9 bases that match TRBD1. The CDR3 length is 15 residues. V lost 2 bases to trimming and J lost 6 bases; unmatched junction nucleotides: 7. The germline V gene has CDR1 SQVTM and CDR2 ANQGSEA. The CDR3, as DNA: TGCAGCGTTGAACTGGGACAGGGAATCTCCGGGGAGCTGTTTTTT. Encoded protein: CSVELGQGISGELFF.

The rearrangement uses TRBV6-1 and TRBJ2-4; D is unresolved. V lost 9 bases and J 0 bases, leaving 12 bases between the germline ends. CDR1 and CDR2 (germline): MNHNS, SASEGT. CDR3 size: 14 residues. The CDR3 bases are TGTGCCAGTCAACCAGATTTAGCCAAAAACATTCAGTACTTC. Protein product: CASQPDLAKNIQYF.

This chain joins TRBV28 and TRBJ2-7, with TRBD1 matching 9 bases. Trimming cost V 7 bases and J 4 bases; bases outside gene matches: 20. The CDR3 has 18 amino acids. Germline assignment: CDR1 MDHEN and CDR2 SYDVKM. The CDR3, as DNA: TGTGCCAGCAACCGGGACAGGGATAGAGTTAGCGGTAAATACGAGCAGTACTTC. Its protein product is CASNRDRDRVSGKYEQYF.

Only one count was recorded for this clone. The V and J genes are TRBV9 and TRBJ2-3; D perhaps matches TRBD2 (6 bases). Germline V gene data show CDR1 as SGDLS and CDR2 as YYNGEE. V was cut by 3 bases and J by 6 bases, with 20 bases left in between. The CDR3 consists of 16 residues. CDR3 sequence (DNA): TGTGCCAGCAGCGCCCGGGACCTTGGCGGGACGGATACGCAGTATTTT. Encoded protein: CASSARDLGGTDTQYF.

V is TRBV9 and J is TRBJ2-1, with 7 positions matching TRBD2. The CDR3 is 15 residues long. V trimming: 2 bases; J trimming: 7 bases; junction bases outside the gene matches: 9. Germline V gene data show CDR1 as SGDLS and CDR2 as YYNGEE. Here the CDR3 DNA reads TGTGCCAGCAGCGTTCAATCGACTAGCTGGAATGAGCAGTTCTTC. Protein sequence: CASSVQSTSWNEQFF.

The J gene is TRBJ1-6, the V gene TRBV5-1; 7 nucleotides align to TRBD1. The CDR3 loop spans 15 amino acids. Germline V gene sequence: CDR1 SGHRS, CDR2 YFSETQ. The V and J ends lost 5 bases and 7 bases, in that order; junction bases with no gene match: 9. CDR3 loop: CASREGAVGNSPLHF. The CDR3 DNA reads as TGCGCCAGCAGGGAGGGGGCAGTCGGCAATTCACCCCTCCACTTT.

The chain links TRBV5-1 to TRBJ2-1; 7 bases map to TRBD2. Germline assignment: CDR1 SGHRS and CDR2 YFSETQ. CDR3 length: 16 residues. The V segment lost 3 bases and the J segment 0 bases; nucleotides outside the gene matches: 6. The DNA for the CDR3 is TGCGCCAGCAGCTGGGGAGGCGGGAGCTCCTACAATGAGCAGTTCTTC. Residues: CASSWGGGSSYNEQFF.

The chain recombines TRBV12-3 or TRBV12-4 with TRBJ1-2, with D perhaps matching TRBD1 (5 bases). The length of the CDR3 is 13 residues. Trimming took 5 bases from V and 8 from J, leaving 15 bases between them. In nucleotides, the CDR3 is TGTGCCAGCAGTCTGGGCAGGGTGGAGGGCTACACCTTC. This encodes CASSLGRVEGYTF.

The chain recombines TRBV5-1 with TRBJ2-6; D is unresolved. Germline V lookup: CDR1 SGHRS, CDR2 YFSETQ. The V end lost 2 bases, the J end lost 0 bases, and 9 bases lay between the germline ends. This CDR3 has 16 amino acids. The CDR3 sequence is CASSFSEISGANVLTF. The CDR3 coding sequence is TGCGCCAGCAGCTTCTCTGAGATCTCTGGGGCCAACGTCCTGACTTTC.

This rearrangement joins TRBV5-1 to TRBJ1-1; 8 bases map to TRBD1. V lost 3 bases to trimming and J lost 7 bases; unmatched junction nucleotides: 5. CDR1 is SGHRS, CDR2 YFSETQ, per germline. The CDR3 is 13 amino acids. The CDR3, as DNA: TGCGCCAGCAGCTGGGAACAGGGGGGTGAAGCTTTCTTT. It codes for CASSWEQGGEAFF.

The J gene is TRBJ2-7, the V gene TRBV5-4; 8 bases align to TRBD2. Germline CDR1 is SGHNT and CDR2 is YYREEE (reference sequence). Losses at the gene ends were 6 bases for V and 6 bases for J; bases not matched to a gene: 8. CDR3 length: 13 amino acids. The CDR3 reads CASKTGGRPEQYF. The CDR3 coding sequence is TGTGCCAGCAAAACGGGAGGGAGGCCCGAGCAGTACTTC.

For this clone: This may come from a read error, since a much larger clone is one base off. The chain is built from TRBV21-1 and TRBJ2-7; TRBD2, the D gene given by the table, was not confirmed from the DNA. TRBV21-1 is a pseudogene locus. The CDR3 consists of 12 residues. The chain's CDR3 is CASIFRSYEQYF. In DNA form, the CDR3 reads TGTGCCAGCATCTTCCGCTCCTACGAGCAGTACTTC.

As DNA, the CDR3 is TGTGCCAGCAGCTTCCGACCGACAGGGTGGACAGATCAGCCCCAGCATTTT. Translating it yields CASSFRPTGWTDQPQHF. The J gene is TRBJ1-5, the V gene TRBV5-5; 7 bases are shared with TRBD1. This CDR3 is built from 17 residues. Germline V gives CDR1 SGHKS, CDR2 YYEKEE (reference sequence). The V and J ends lost 2 bases and 5 bases, in that order; junction bases with no gene match: 13.

The chain couples TRBV6-5 to TRBJ1-2; the match to TRBD1 covers 8 bases. V lost 6 bases and J lost 7; bases outside the gene matches: 10. The CDR3 spans 14 residues. From germline, CDR1 is MNHEY and CDR2 SVGAGI. DNA of the CDR3: TGTGCCAGCAGAGAGACAGGGGCCCTCTCTGGCTACACCTTC. Protein sequence: CASRETGALSGYTF.

The chain joins TRBV3-1 (or the pseudogene TRBV3-2) to TRBJ1-6; possible D gene TRBD1, 5 bases. The V and J ends lost 4 bases and 7 bases respectively, with 11 bases between them. Germline-derived CDR1 and CDR2 are LGHDT and YNNKEL (reference sequence). CDR3 length equals 14 residues. CDR3 in amino acids: CASSRTPKNSPLHF. As DNA, the CDR3 is TGTGCCAGCAGCCGGACACCGAAGAATTCACCCCTCCACTTT.

This chain connects TRBV6-5 to TRBJ2-2; D not resolved. V lost 6 bases to trimming and J lost 5 bases, with 13 bases between them. Germline loops: CDR1 MNHEY, CDR2 SVGAGI. This CDR3 is 14 amino acids long. The CDR3 sequence: CASSLLASTGELFF. CDR3 DNA: TGTGCCAGCAGCCTCCTTGCCAGTACCGGGGAGCTGTTTTTT.

This clone was counted only a few times. V gene TRBV19 combines with J gene TRBJ1-6, with TRBD1 identical over 10 bases. Per germline, CDR1 LNHDA and CDR2 SQIVND (reference sequence). This CDR3 spans 15 amino acids. Losses at the gene ends were 6 bases for V and 6 bases for J; bases not matched to a gene: 5. The DNA for the CDR3 is TGTGCCAGTAGAACCGGGACAGGGGTTAATTCACCCCTCCACTTT. Translated, it gives CASRTGTGVNSPLHF.

The chain has TRBV18 and TRBJ2-5, with D possibly being TRBD1 (5 bases). The CDR3 length is 15 residues. The germline CDR1 and CDR2 sequences are KGHSH and LQKENI. The V and J ends lost 5 bases and 2 bases respectively, with 15 bases between them. The CDR3 coding sequence is TGTGCCAGCTCAACAGTACAGGTCCTACAAGAGACCCAGTACTTC. Protein sequence: CASSTVQVLQETQYF.

V is TRBV7-6 and J is TRBJ2-7; no firm D call. Trimming took 1 base from V and 0 from J, leaving 7 bases between them. The CDR3 is made up of 14 amino acids. The germline CDR1 and CDR2 sequences are SGHVS and FNYEAQ. The CDR3: CASSLGVSSYEQYF. In DNA, the CDR3 is TGTGCCAGCAGCTTAGGTGTTAGCTCCTACGAGCAGTACTTC.

The chain combines TRBV2 with TRBJ2-5; D might be TRBD1 (6 bases). Germline values: CDR1 SNHLY, CDR2 FYNNEI. With 0 bases removed from V and 4 bases from J, the gap between germline ends came to 12 bases. The CDR3 loop spans 15 amino acids. CDR3: CASSEANRVGETQYF. CDR3 nucleotides: TGTGCCAGCAGTGAAGCGAACAGGGTCGGAGAGACCCAGTACTTC.